This passage covers 3 T cell receptor beta chains from one sample sequenced in a study of PD-L1 blockade in urothelial cancer. Using immunoSEQ multiplex PCR, the repertoire was profiled, and TCRdb retains in-frame clones only, with some absent. The table lists 50,000 to 60,000 clones, 75% to 90% of them singletons, with about 5.6% in the top ten. Sequenced here: PBMCs, sampled around atezolizumab (anti-PD-L1) treatment. These receptors originate from a man aged 40-50 years with urothelial cancer.

The rearrangement links TRBV4-3 to TRBJ2-3; 7 bases are shared with TRBD2. There are 15 residues in the CDR3. Germline CDR1 is LGHNA and CDR2 is YSLEER. After removal of 3 bases from V and 4 bases from J, the junction contained 7 bases not matched to a gene. The CDR3 coding sequence is TGCGCCAGCAGCCATACTCGCGGGAGTTCAGATACGCAGTATTTT. Its protein product is CASSHTRGSSDTQYF.

The gene calls are TRBV5-1 and TRBJ2-1, with a tentative D call TRBD2 (6 bases). CDR1 and CDR2 from the germline V gene are SGHRS and YFSETQ. V lost 4 bases to trimming and J lost 7 bases, with 12 bases between them. This CDR3 is built from 13 residues. Here the CDR3 reads CASSPGVMNEQFF. In DNA, the CDR3 is TGCGCCAGCAGCCCGGGGGTAATGAATGAGCAGTTCTTC.

This chain connects TRBV20-1 to TRBJ2-1; no clear D. Trimming left V 3 bases short and J 9 bases short, with 9 bases between. The CDR3 consists of 11 residues. Per germline, CDR1 DFQATT and CDR2 SNEGSKA (reference sequence). The CDR3 sequence: CSASSFSEQFF. In DNA, the CDR3 is TGCAGTGCTAGTAGCTTTTCTGAGCAGTTCTTC.